These 9 T cell receptor beta chains were sequenced from one sample in a study of T cell changes during pregnancy in multiple sclerosis. Only in-frame clones appear in the TCRdb table, and some are missing; sequencing was by immunoSEQ multiplex PCR. Here the sample spans fewer than 80,000 clones, 92% being singletons. Material: peripheral blood, obtained in the third trimester of pregnancy. Receptors were obtained from a female donor in good health, enrolled as a control in a pregnancy study.

The genes are TRBV11-2 and TRBJ1-2; TRBD1 matches at 10 bases. J gave up 13 bases and V 4 bases, and 9 bases lay outside the gene matches. This CDR3 spans 13 amino acids. In germline, CDR1 is SGHAT, CDR2 FQNNGV. CDR3 region: CASSSGQGGRCTF. CDR3 bases: TGTGCCAGCAGCTCTGGACAGGGGGGCAGGTGCACCTTC.

The V call is TRBV5-6, the J call TRBJ1-2; D not resolved. Trimming left V 4 bases short and J 4 bases short, with 20 bases between. CDR3 length equals 16 residues. In germline, CDR1 is SGHDT, CDR2 YYEEEE. The CDR3, as DNA: TGTGCCAGCAGCCCGTCTCCGGGAGGGAGTGGCTATGGCTACACCTTC. It is translated as CASSPSPGGSGYGYTF.

The chain carries TRBV10-3 and TRBJ1-2; D gene uncertain. The CDR3 extends over 14 amino acids. Germline CDR1 reads ENHRY; CDR2 reads SYGVKD. The ends were cut back, 5 bases at V and 7 bases at J, with 17 bases in the middle. CDR3 nucleotide sequence: TGTGCCATCAGTCGGATCACGGGCGGGTCTGGCTACACCTTC. Protein: CAISRITGGSGYTF.

This chain uses TRBV12-5 with TRBJ2-5; a possible D gene is TRBD2 (6 bases). CDR3 length equals 12 residues. Trimming removed 0 bases from V and 13 bases from J, with 12 bases in between. Germline V gene lookup returns CDR1 LGHNT and CDR2 FRNRAP. In DNA, the CDR3 is TGTGCTAGTGGTTTGGTACAACGGGAGATGTACTTC. Its protein product is CASGLVQREMYF.

This chain connects TRBV27 to TRBJ2-7, with D maybe TRBD1 (6 bases). In germline, CDR1 is MNHEY, CDR2 SMNVEV (reference sequence). The V gene lost 5 bases and the J gene lost 4 bases, with 18 bases spanning the gap. This CDR3 comprises 15 residues. CDR3 region: CASSMRTAQGYEQYF. The DNA for the CDR3 is TGTGCCAGCAGTATGAGGACTGCGCAGGGGTACGAGCAGTACTTC.

The J gene is TRBJ2-3, the V gene TRBV5-1; TRBD1 agrees at 10 bases. CDR3 length equals 19 residues. The V segment lost 4 bases and the J segment 1 base; nucleotides outside the gene matches: 15. Germline assignment: CDR1 SGHRS and CDR2 YFSETQ. The CDR3 nucleotides are TGCGCCAGCAGCCCTCGACAGGGGGCTGCACAGGGAGGCACAGATACGCAGTATTTT. Its translation: CASSPRQGAAQGGTDTQYF. Complete variable domain (other parts from reference TRBV5-1 and TRBJ2-3): KAGVTQTPRYLIKTRGQQVTLSCSPISGHRSVSWYQQTPGQGLQFLFEYFSETQRNKGNFPGRFSGRQFSNSRSEMNVSTLELGDSALYLCASSPRQGAAQGGTDTQYFGPGTRLTVL.

The V gene is TRBV19, the J gene TRBJ2-3; D is ambiguous. Trimming took 5 bases from V and 2 from J, leaving 17 bases between them. The CDR3 is made up of 16 amino acids. Germline V gene lookup returns CDR1 LNHDA and CDR2 SQIVND (reference sequence). As DNA, the CDR3 is TGTGCCAGTAGTCGGCGACCGTACTACCACACAGATACGCAGTATTTT. Amino acids: CASSRRPYYHTDTQYF.

The gene calls are TRBV20-1 and TRBJ2-1; TRBD1 is a possible D gene (5 bases). This CDR3 is 11 amino acids long. Trimming shortened V by 6 bases and J by 8 bases, and 11 bases separated the two germline ends. Germline V gene data show CDR1 as DFQATT and CDR2 as SNEGSKA (reference sequence). The CDR3: CSARTGYEQFF. In nucleotides, the CDR3 is TGCAGTGCGCGCACAGGCTATGAGCAGTTCTTC.

This chain uses TRBV7-9 with TRBJ1-1; D not certain. CDR3 length: 13 residues. Germline CDR1 reads SEHNR; CDR2 reads FQNEAQ (reference sequence). Trimming cost V 4 bases and J 2 bases, with 8 bases left between them. CDR3 nucleotide sequence: TGTGCCAGCAGCTCTCCCTTAAACACTGAAGCTTTCTTT. It translates to CASSSPLNTEAFF.